The 16 T cell receptor beta chains below come from one sample, sequenced in a study of shared clonotypes between healthy human individuals (TCRdb year 2020). CD8 naive samples were CD45RO-negative cells positively selected for CCR7, giving a CD45RA+CCR7+ population that excluded TemRA cells. Libraries were constructed by the immunoSEQ multiplex PCR assay. As stored in TCRdb, this immuneACCESS dataset retains in-frame rearrangements with V and J assigned. A fraction of the clones does not appear; measured against another copy, unresolved V genes explain less than half of the discrepancy, and the remainder lacks a known reason. Within this sample are some 1,900,000 clones, with approximately 94% of them counted one time only. Roughly 1% of the sample is held by the ten biggest clonotypes. Sequencing was done on a sample of naive CD8+ T cells sorted from blood. Explained via the paper, the cell subset or site label denotes: CD45RA+CCR7+. Every receptor here comes from a man aged 18-30 years in good health.

The CDR3 DNA reads TGTGCCAGCAGTCTCGCCTGGAGCTCACCCCTCCACTTT. It codes for CASSLAWSSPLHF. V usage is TRBV27 and J usage is TRBJ1-6; D gene ambiguous. V was trimmed by 5 bases and J by 10 bases, leaving 12 bases between them. This CDR3 spans 13 amino acids. The V gene's germline CDR1 is MNHEY and CDR2 SMNVEV (reference sequence).

In DNA, the CDR3 is TGCGCCAGCAGCTGGGGGGAGCCCTACGAGCAGTACTTC. Encoded protein: CASSWGEPYEQYF. The chain links TRBV5-1 to TRBJ2-7, with TRBD2 as a possible D gene (6 bases). CDR1 SGHRS and CDR2 YFSETQ come from the germline V gene. The ends were cut back, 3 bases at V and 2 bases at J, with 9 bases in the middle. The CDR3 spans 13 residues.

The V gene is TRBV7-9, the J gene TRBJ1-4, with 10 bases matching TRBD1. V shed 0 bases, J shed 7 bases, and the junction held 5 bases outside the gene matches. Germline CDR1 and CDR2: SEHNR and FQNEAQ (reference sequence). The CDR3 consists of 16 residues. CDR3 coding DNA: TGTGCCAGCAGCTTAGCTCCCGGACAGGGGGGTGAAAAACTGTTTTTT. Amino acids: CASSLAPGQGGEKLFF. The whole variable domain, remainder taken from reference TRBV7-9 and TRBJ1-4, is DTGVSQNPRHKITKRGQNVTFRCDPISEHNRLYWYRQTLGQGPEFLTYFQNEAQLEKSRLLSDRFSAERPKGSFSTLEIQRTEQGDSAMYLCASSLAPGQGGEKLFFGSGTQLSVL.

About this clone: In the same sample, other DNA sequences code for this CDR3. The chain combines TRBV11-2 with TRBJ1-1, with D possibly being TRBD1 (6 bases). Trimming removed 1 base from V and 5 bases from J, with 8 bases in between. Germline loops: CDR1 SGHAT, CDR2 FQNNGV. The CDR3 covers 13 residues. The CDR3 spells CASSLVRGTEAFF. CDR3 bases: TGTGCCAGCAGCTTAGTGAGGGGGACTGAAGCTTTCTTT.

The chain couples TRBV5-1 to TRBJ2-7; 9 positions match TRBD1. Germline lookup yields CDR1 SGHRS and CDR2 YFSETQ. V was clipped by 2 bases and J by 5 bases; unmatched bases: 8. The CDR3 covers 15 residues. CDR3 amino acids: CASSFLGQGLDEQYF. The CDR3 DNA is TGCGCCAGCAGCTTCTTGGGACAGGGCCTGGACGAGCAGTACTTC.

The CDR3 protein is CASSETSGLTDTQYF. DNA of the CDR3: TGCGCCAGCAGTGAGACTAGCGGACTGACAGATACGCAGTATTTT. This chain connects TRBV10-1 to TRBJ2-3; TRBD2 matches 8 bases. The CDR3 length is 15 residues. Trimming at V came to 2 bases and at J to 3 bases, leaving 4 bases not matched to a gene. Germline V gene lookup returns CDR1 WNHNN and CDR2 SYGVQD (reference sequence).

The J gene is TRBJ2-1, the V gene TRBV10-3, with D maybe TRBD2 (5 bases). Looked up from germline, CDR1 is ENHRY and CDR2 is SYGVKD. The CDR3 is 13 residues long. The V end lost 10 bases, the J end lost 9 bases, and 19 bases lay between the germline ends. Here the CDR3 reads CATKFDMSGEQFF. CDR3 DNA: TGTGCCACCAAATTCGACATGAGCGGTGAGCAGTTCTTC.

The chain is built from TRBV2 and TRBJ2-5; maybe TRBD1 (6 bases). This CDR3 has 15 residues. Germline V gene lookup returns CDR1 SNHLY and CDR2 FYNNEI. Trimming took off 2 bases at V and 2 bases at J, with 12 bases between the two ends. The CDR3 DNA reads as TGTGCCAGCAGTGAACAGGGGCTAGCTCAAGAGACCCAGTACTTC. This gives the protein CASSEQGLAQETQYF.

This clone was detected many times. The chain combines TRBV28 with TRBJ2-1; 9 bases are a match to TRBD2. V dropped 4 bases and J dropped 1; count of bases not matched to a gene: 5. Germline assignment: CDR1 MDHEN and CDR2 SYDVKM. This CDR3 is 16 amino acids long. CDR3 loop: CASSSQRGASYNEQFF. The CDR3 region has the DNA TGTGCCAGCAGTTCCCAGCGGGGGGCTTCCTACAATGAGCAGTTCTTC.

To note about this clone: The sample contains more than one DNA sequence encoding this CDR3. V usage is TRBV28 and J usage is TRBJ2-2; D is possibly TRBD1 (5 bases). This CDR3 has 14 amino acids. CDR1 MDHEN and CDR2 SYDVKM come from the germline V gene. The V gene lost 2 bases and the J gene lost 3 bases, with 7 bases spanning the gap. CDR3 region: CASSLIGDTGELFF. The CDR3 DNA reads as TGTGCCAGCAGTTTAATAGGGGACACCGGGGAGCTGTTTTTT.

The J gene is TRBJ1-2, the V gene TRBV28; TRBD1 matches at 11 bases. The CDR3 sequence is 15 residues long. Trimming took 6 bases from V and 4 from J; bases not matched to a gene: 7. Germline loops: CDR1 MDHEN, CDR2 SYDVKM. The DNA for the CDR3 is TGTGCCAGCAGCCCACTGGGACAGGGGGGCTATGGCTACACCTTC. This encodes CASSPLGQGGYGYTF.

The CDR3 coding sequence is TGTGCCAGCAGCCGTCTGGACAACTCCTACGAGCAGTACTTC. It codes for CASSRLDNSYEQYF. This chain uses TRBV14 with TRBJ2-7; tentatively, D is TRBD1 (5 bases). This CDR3 region has 14 residues. Trimming took off 4 bases at V and 0 bases at J, with 10 bases between the two ends. Germline loops: CDR1 SGHDN, CDR2 FVKESK.

The gene calls are TRBV5-5 and TRBJ2-1; D not certain. The CDR3 runs 14 residues. The germline V and J ends were trimmed by 7 bases and 0 bases, with 11 bases remaining between them. The V gene's germline CDR1 is SGHKS and CDR2 YYEKEE (reference sequence). The CDR3 coding sequence is TGTGCCAGCGGGTTAGGGTCCTCCTACAATGAGCAGTTCTTC. Translated: CASGLGSSYNEQFF.

This clone was counted once. The rearrangement uses TRBV10-3 and TRBJ1-1; D ambiguous. The CDR3 sequence is 14 residues long. V was cut by 3 bases and J by 1 base, with 9 bases left in between. Germline loops: CDR1 ENHRY, CDR2 SYGVKD. The CDR3 DNA reads as TGTGCCATCAGTGACCTCAACCCGAACACTGAAGCTTTCTTT. Its protein is CAISDLNPNTEAFF.

The genes are TRBV4-3 and TRBJ2-7; D ambiguous. V lost 4 bases and J 5 bases, leaving 21 bases between the germline ends. There are 16 residues in the CDR3. Germline CDR1 and CDR2: LGHNA and YSLEER. The CDR3 sequence is CASSLNRAASRDEQYF. CDR3 in DNA: TGCGCCAGCAGCCTAAACCGGGCAGCGAGTCGGGACGAGCAGTACTTC.

This chain uses TRBV29-1 with TRBJ2-5; the match to TRBD2 covers 7 bases. CDR1 SQVTM and CDR2 ANQGSEA come from the germline V gene. The CDR3 runs to 13 residues. Germline trimming cut 4 bases from V and 4 bases from J; bases unmatched to any gene: 6. CDR3 nucleotides: TGCAGCGTTGTGAGTTGGGAGGGAGAGACCCAGTACTTC. It translates to CSVVSWEGETQYF.